Listed below are T cell receptor beta chains from one sample, sequenced in a study of cytomegalovirus exposure and HLA in healthy donors. Repertoires were generated with immunoSEQ multiplex PCR, while TCRdb's copy carries only in-frame clones and drops some. The repertoire includes approximately 190,000 clones, around 86% of them detected once, and roughly 6.3% sits in the top ten. Sequenced material: PBMCs. The receptors were sampled from a man aged 35-49 years in good health and CMV-seropositive. Both conserved end residues are part of each CDR3. A D gene is named only where the DNA matches it firmly. Clone size, where shown, is once, few, many, or a class for clones that have expanded.

clone_size	cdr3_length	v_call	j_call	d_call	cdr3_aa	cdr3_nt
.	13	TRBV11-2	TRBJ1-2	.	CASSLTGSYGYTF	TGTGCCAGCAGCTTGACAGGTTCCTATGGCTACACCTTC
.	15	TRBV6-6	TRBJ2-7	TRBD1	CASSKRRDSSYEQYF	TGTGCCAGCAGTAAGAGAAGGGACAGTTCCTACGAGCAGTACTTC
.	13	TRBV29-1	TRBJ2-7	.	CSVDKGIKNEQYF	TGCAGCGTTGACAAGGGGATCAAAAACGAGCAGTACTTC
once	20	TRBV28	TRBJ1-3	TRBD1	CASSLSISRTGATSGNTIYF	TGTGCCAGCAGTTTATCAATTTCTAGAACAGGGGCAACCTCTGGAAACACCATATATTTT
.	13	TRBV7-3	TRBJ1-2	TRBD1	CASSRPGGSGYTF	TGTGCCAGCAGCAGACCAGGGGGCTCTGGCTACACCTTC
.	17	TRBV7-2	TRBJ2-5	TRBD2	CASSSLPGLAGVETQYF	TGTGCCAGCAGCTCCCTACCGGGACTAGCGGGGGTTGAGACCCAGTACTTC
.	13	TRBV29-1	TRBJ2-7	.	CSVRGLLSYEQYF	TGCAGCGTTCGAGGACTTTTGTCCTACGAGCAGTACTTC
.	12	TRBV10-3	TRBJ1-2	.	CAISEGEGGYTF	TGTGCCATCAGTGAAGGGGAGGGTGGCTACACCTTC
.	16	TRBV4-3	TRBJ2-7	.	CASSPVHRGGSYEQYF	TGCGCCAGCAGTCCAGTTCACAGGGGGGGCTCCTACGAGCAGTACTTC
once	16	TRBV5-4	TRBJ2-7	TRBD2	CASSDKRGGRLNEQYF	TGTGCCAGCAGCGACAAGCGGGGGGGCCGATTAAACGAGCAGTACTTC
.	19	TRBV14	TRBJ2-3	TRBD2	CASSQGGASGGPSTDTQYF	TGTGCCAGCAGCCAAGGAGGGGCTAGCGGGGGGCCCAGCACAGATACGCAGTATTTT
once	16	TRBV28	TRBJ2-5	.	CASSSPSDRLQETQYF	TGTGCCAGCAGTTCTCCCTCCGACAGGTTACAAGAGACCCAGTACTTC
.	16	TRBV11-2	TRBJ2-5	TRBD2	CASSETSGRLQETQYF	TGTGCCAGCAGCGAAACTAGCGGGAGACTTCAAGAGACCCAGTACTTC
.	12	TRBV28	TRBJ2-1	.	CASSFYYNEQFF	TGTGCCAGCAGTTTTTACTACAATGAGCAGTTCTTC
few	15	TRBV6-4	TRBJ2-1	TRBD2	CASSDSSGGANEQFF	TGTGCCAGCAGTGACTCTAGCGGGGGGGCCAATGAGCAGTTCTTC
few	16	TRBV7-2	TRBJ2-7	TRBD2	CASSLRPSGGPYEQYF	TGTGCCAGCAGCTTAAGGCCGTCGGGGGGGCCGTACGAGCAGTACTTC
.	14	TRBV27	TRBJ1-1	.	CASSLQGIENEAFF	TGTGCCAGCAGTCTCCAGGGAATCGAGAATGAAGCTTTCTTT
.	16	TRBV5-1	TRBJ1-6	.	CASSREGVGGNSPLHF	TGCGCCAGCAGCCGGGAGGGTGTTGGCGGTAATTCACCCCTCCACTTT
.	16	TRBV4-3	TRBJ2-7	.	CASSQERQAGAYEQYF	TGCGCCAGCAGCCAAGAACGGCAGGCAGGGGCCTACGAGCAGTACTTC
.	15	TRBV7-8	TRBJ1-2	.	CASSLVQTDPYGYTF	TGTGCCAGCAGCTTAGTGCAGACAGACCCCTATGGCTACACCTTC
.	14	TRBV5-4	TRBJ2-7	TRBD2	CASRRRGDSYEQYF	TGTGCCAGCCGCAGACGGGGGGACTCCTACGAGCAGTACTTC
few	16	TRBV21-1	TRBJ1-3	.	CASSSTRGGHRNTIYF	TGTGCCAGCAGCTCGACTAGGGGAGGGCACAGGAACACCATATATTTT
.	14	TRBV6-1	TRBJ1-2	.	CASTLQTDLYGYTF	TGTGCCAGCACCCTCCAGACAGACCTCTATGGCTACACCTTC
.	17	TRBV9	TRBJ2-7	.	CASSVDPVGATRNEQYF	TGTGCCAGCAGCGTAGACCCCGTGGGAGCGACTCGAAACGAGCAGTACTTC
.	15	TRBV13	TRBJ2-7	.	CASSFRRQIPYEQYF	TGTGCCAGCAGCTTTAGGCGGCAGATACCCTACGAGCAGTACTTC
.	13	TRBV21-1	TRBJ2-2	.	CASSYRVTGELFF	TGTGCCAGCAGTTACAGGGTTACCGGGGAGCTGTTTTTT
.	15	TRBV9	TRBJ1-3	.	CASSIRGLDGNTIYF	TGTGCCAGCAGCATTAGAGGGCTGGATGGAAACACCATATATTTT
once	16	TRBV5-1	TRBJ2-2	.	CASSLELQANTGELFF	TGCGCCAGCAGCTTGGAACTCCAGGCGAACACCGGGGAGCTGTTTTTT
.	16	TRBV10-3	TRBJ2-3	TRBD2	CATGAPAGGRTDTQYF	TGTGCCACGGGGGCCCCGGCGGGGGGCCGCACAGATACGCAGTATTTT
.	13	TRBV6-6	TRBJ1-5	.	CASSYTENQPQHF	TGTGCCAGCAGTTACACGGAGAATCAGCCCCAGCATTTT
.	15	TRBV27	TRBJ1-5	.	CASRAREGRDQPQHF	TGTGCCAGCAGAGCACGGGAAGGGAGGGATCAGCCCCAGCATTTT
.	16	TRBV7-3	TRBJ2-5	TRBD1	CASSLSGTGGQETQYF	TGTGCCAGCAGCTTGTCTGGGACAGGGGGACAAGAGACCCAGTACTTC